Listed below are T cell receptor beta chains from one sample, sequenced in a study of blood T cells in healthy people across ages. MiXCR, run by TCRdb on the 5' RACE reads, gives a single entry per CDR3 protein. Here the sample spans about 680,000 distinct CDR3 sequences, roughly 50% being singletons. Material for sequencing was blood. The receptor set was obtained from a woman aged 55-69 years in good health. The CDR3 runs from the conserved cysteine through the conserved F or W. D genes are given only for firm matches. Size is omitted from some rows. Given values are once, few, many or a class for expanded clones.

clone_size: NA
v_call: TRBV6-2/TRBV6-3
j_call: TRBJ2-1
d_call: NA
cdr3_aa: CASTSPSSNEQFF
cdr3_nt: TGTGCCAGCACATCCCCTAGCAGCAATGAGCAGTTCTTC

clone_size: NA
v_call: TRBV3-1
j_call: TRBJ1-2
d_call: NA
cdr3_aa: CASSLRQVNYGYTF
cdr3_nt: TGTGCCAGCAGCCTCAGACAGGTTAACTATGGCTACACCTTC

clone_size: NA
v_call: TRBV20-1
j_call: TRBJ1-1
d_call: NA
cdr3_aa: CSARGGQMNTEAFF
cdr3_nt: TGCAGTGCTAGAGGAGGGCAGATGAACACTGAAGCTTTCTTT

clone_size: NA
v_call: TRBV7-6
j_call: TRBJ2-6
d_call: NA
cdr3_aa: CASSVRDASSSGANVLTF
cdr3_nt: TGTGCCAGCAGCGTCCGGGACGCGTCAAGCTCTGGGGCCAACGTCCTGACTTTC

clone_size: few
v_call: TRBV4-1
j_call: TRBJ2-5
d_call: TRBD1
cdr3_aa: CASSQGDSSKETQYF
cdr3_nt: TGCGCCAGCAGCCAAGGGGACAGCTCAAAAGAGACCCAGTACTTC

clone_size: NA
v_call: TRBV24-1
j_call: TRBJ2-5
d_call: NA
cdr3_aa: CATSEGRDGRETQYF
cdr3_nt: TGTGCCACCAGTGAAGGACGGGATGGCCGGGAGACCCAGTACTTC

clone_size: few
v_call: TRBV6-5
j_call: TRBJ2-3
d_call: TRBD2
cdr3_aa: CASSYDPYSGSRTDTQYF
cdr3_nt: TGTGCCAGCAGTTACGACCCGTATAGCGGGAGCAGGACAGATACGCAGTATTTT

clone_size: once
v_call: TRBV12-3/TRBV12-4
j_call: TRBJ1-6
d_call: TRBD1
cdr3_aa: CASRTGQEDNSPLHF
cdr3_nt: TGTGCCAGCAGGACAGGGCAGGAAGATAATTCACCCCTCCACTTT

clone_size: NA
v_call: TRBV7-3
j_call: TRBJ2-3
d_call: TRBD1
cdr3_aa: CASSPDRGREDTQYF
cdr3_nt: TGTGCCAGCAGCCCTGACAGGGGGCGAGAAGATACGCAGTATTTT

clone_size: NA
v_call: TRBV20-1
j_call: TRBJ1-1
d_call: NA
cdr3_aa: CSARITGHRAFF
cdr3_nt: TGCAGTGCTAGGATAACAGGGCATAGGGCTTTCTTT

clone_size: NA
v_call: TRBV20-1
j_call: TRBJ2-3
d_call: TRBD2
cdr3_aa: CSVLLATTDTQYF
cdr3_nt: TGCAGTGTCCTACTAGCGACCACAGATACGCAGTATTTT

clone_size: NA
v_call: TRBV5-5
j_call: TRBJ2-7
d_call: NA
cdr3_aa: CASSWASTGTYEQYF
cdr3_nt: TGTGCCAGCAGCTGGGCCTCAACAGGGACCTACGAGCAGTACTTC

clone_size: NA
v_call: TRBV7-7
j_call: TRBJ2-5
d_call: NA
cdr3_aa: CASSLTLRETQYF
cdr3_nt: TGTGCCAGCAGCTTAACACTTAGGGAGACCCAGTACTTC

clone_size: few
v_call: TRBV20-1
j_call: TRBJ2-3
d_call: NA
cdr3_aa: CSATDQSTDTQYF
cdr3_nt: TGCAGTGCTACGGACCAATCCACAGATACGCAGTATTTT

clone_size: few
v_call: TRBV7-2
j_call: TRBJ1-4
d_call: TRBD1
cdr3_aa: CASNLGNRGVEKLFF
cdr3_nt: TGTGCCAGCAACTTGGGAAACAGGGGAGTCGAAAAACTGTTTTTT

clone_size: NA
v_call: TRBV7-4
j_call: TRBJ2-1
d_call: NA
cdr3_aa: CASSPEHGAMQFF
cdr3_nt: TGTGCCAGCAGCCCAGAGCACGGGGCTATGCAGTTCTTC

clone_size: few
v_call: TRBV3-1
j_call: TRBJ1-2
d_call: NA
cdr3_aa: CASRRRGSNYGYTF
cdr3_nt: TGTGCCAGCAGGCGCCGGGGATCAAACTATGGCTACACCTTC

clone_size: NA
v_call: TRBV20-1
j_call: TRBJ2-6
d_call: NA
cdr3_aa: CSARQVLSGANVLTF
cdr3_nt: TGCAGTGCTAGACAGGTCCTCTCTGGGGCCAACGTCCTGACTTTC

clone_size: many
v_call: TRBV7-9
j_call: TRBJ2-1
d_call: TRBD2
cdr3_aa: CASSPGLAYNEQFF
cdr3_nt: TGTGCCAGCAGCCCGGGACTAGCCTACAATGAGCAGTTCTTC

clone_size: few
v_call: TRBV4-3
j_call: TRBJ2-3
d_call: NA
cdr3_aa: CASSQDHGSDTQYF
cdr3_nt: TGCGCCAGCAGCCAAGATCATGGCTCAGATACGCAGTATTTT

clone_size: few
v_call: TRBV29-1
j_call: TRBJ2-3
d_call: NA
cdr3_aa: CSVSGTYTDTQYF
cdr3_nt: TGCAGCGTCTCGGGGACCTACACAGATACGCAGTATTTT

clone_size: few
v_call: TRBV6-2/TRBV6-3
j_call: TRBJ1-5
d_call: TRBD1
cdr3_aa: CASSLRTGTGIPQHF
cdr3_nt: TGTGCCAGCAGTCTTCGGACAGGTACAGGTATACCCCAGCATTTT

clone_size: NA
v_call: TRBV28
j_call: TRBJ2-7
d_call: TRBD1
cdr3_aa: CASSPTRDRGLEEQYF
cdr3_nt: TGTGCCAGCAGTCCGACCCGGGACAGGGGACTTGAAGAGCAGTACTTC

clone_size: NA
v_call: TRBV15
j_call: TRBJ2-2
d_call: NA
cdr3_aa: CATSREDKAVTGELFF
cdr3_nt: TGTGCCACCAGCAGAGAAGATAAGGCGGTGACCGGGGAGCTGTTTTTT

clone_size: NA
v_call: TRBV20-1
j_call: TRBJ1-2
d_call: NA
cdr3_aa: CSARATVRYGYTF
cdr3_nt: TGCAGTGCTAGGGCCACAGTCCGCTATGGCTACACCTTC

clone_size: NA
v_call: TRBV5-1
j_call: TRBJ2-1
d_call: NA
cdr3_aa: CASSLAEEGGEQFF
cdr3_nt: TGCGCCAGCAGCTTGGCCGAAGAGGGGGGTGAGCAGTTCTTC

clone_size: NA
v_call: TRBV2
j_call: TRBJ2-1
d_call: NA
cdr3_aa: CASSAYGLVGGYNEQFF
cdr3_nt: TGTGCCAGCAGTGCCTACGGACTAGTAGGGGGGTACAATGAGCAGTTCTTC

clone_size: NA
v_call: TRBV25-1
j_call: TRBJ2-5
d_call: TRBD1
cdr3_aa: CASSEIRGRETQYF
cdr3_nt: TGTGCCAGCAGTGAAATCAGGGGGCGGGAGACCCAGTACTTC

clone_size: few
v_call: TRBV13
j_call: TRBJ2-1
d_call: NA
cdr3_aa: CASSLWGAGNNEQFF
cdr3_nt: TGTGCCAGCAGCTTGTGGGGGGCCGGGAACAATGAGCAGTTCTTC

clone_size: NA
v_call: TRBV2
j_call: TRBJ1-1
d_call: NA
cdr3_aa: CASRTGPGAFF
cdr3_nt: TGTGCCAGCCGAACAGGTCCGGGGGCTTTCTTT

clone_size: NA
v_call: TRBV4-3
j_call: TRBJ2-1
d_call: NA
cdr3_aa: CASSQEPSGRHNEQFF
cdr3_nt: TGCGCCAGCAGCCAAGAACCCAGCGGGCGACACAATGAGCAGTTCTTC

clone_size: NA
v_call: TRBV25-1
j_call: TRBJ1-2
d_call: TRBD1
cdr3_aa: CASAGGLGDGYTF
cdr3_nt: TGTGCCAGCGCAGGGGGCCTAGGCGATGGCTACACCTTC

clone_size: NA
v_call: TRBV7-2
j_call: TRBJ2-3
d_call: NA
cdr3_aa: CASSLPGLVFADTQYF
cdr3_nt: TGTGCCAGCAGCCTCCCTGGGCTAGTTTTTGCAGATACGCAGTATTTT

clone_size: NA
v_call: TRBV7-2
j_call: TRBJ2-7
d_call: TRBD2
cdr3_aa: CASSLVTSGLYEQYF
cdr3_nt: TGTGCCAGCAGCTTAGTCACTAGCGGACTTTACGAGCAGTACTTC

clone_size: NA
v_call: TRBV30
j_call: TRBJ1-2
d_call: TRBD1
cdr3_aa: CAWTGGSDGYTF
cdr3_nt: TGTGCCTGGACAGGGGGGTCGGATGGCTACACCTTC

clone_size: NA
v_call: TRBV20-1
j_call: TRBJ2-7
d_call: NA
cdr3_aa: CSAPGAGTKTYEQYF
cdr3_nt: TGCAGTGCTCCGGGAGCTGGGACAAAGACTTACGAGCAGTACTTC

clone_size: many
v_call: TRBV6-2/TRBV6-3
j_call: TRBJ2-7
d_call: NA
cdr3_aa: CASSYSRGEQYF
cdr3_nt: TGTGCCAGCAGTTACTCGCGCGGCGAGCAGTACTTC

clone_size: few
v_call: TRBV10-3
j_call: TRBJ2-1
d_call: NA
cdr3_aa: CAIRTTQDEQFF
cdr3_nt: TGTGCCATCAGGACTACCCAGGATGAGCAGTTCTTC

clone_size: NA
v_call: TRBV20-1
j_call: TRBJ2-1
d_call: NA
cdr3_aa: CSARAFSGEAYNEQFF
cdr3_nt: TGCAGTGCTAGAGCGTTCTCGGGAGAAGCCTACAATGAGCAGTTCTTC

clone_size: NA
v_call: TRBV9
j_call: TRBJ2-5
d_call: TRBD2
cdr3_aa: CASSVTSGQETQYF
cdr3_nt: TGTGCCAGCAGCGTGACTAGCGGGCAAGAGACCCAGTACTTC

clone_size: once
v_call: TRBV7-2
j_call: TRBJ2-1
d_call: NA
cdr3_aa: CASSPDRPLVSNEQFF
cdr3_nt: TGTGCCAGCAGCCCCGACCGGCCTCTAGTGAGCAATGAGCAGTTCTTC

clone_size: NA
v_call: TRBV29-1
j_call: TRBJ1-2
d_call: NA
cdr3_aa: CSVEVLTGGNGYTF
cdr3_nt: TGCAGCGTTGAAGTGTTGACAGGAGGCAATGGCTACACCTTC

clone_size: once
v_call: TRBV20-1
j_call: TRBJ1-4
d_call: TRBD1
cdr3_aa: CSARDRTGHEKLFF
cdr3_nt: TGCAGTGCTAGAGATCGGACAGGGCACGAAAAACTGTTTTTT

clone_size: NA
v_call: TRBV24-1
j_call: TRBJ2-5
d_call: NA
cdr3_aa: CATSVGGTQETQYF
cdr3_nt: TGTGCCACCAGTGTAGGAGGCACCCAAGAGACCCAGTACTTC

clone_size: NA
v_call: TRBV2
j_call: TRBJ2-5
d_call: TRBD1
cdr3_aa: CASNRDRHDGETRYF
cdr3_nt: TGTGCCAGCAATCGGGACAGGCACGACGGGGAGACCCGGTACTTC

clone_size: few
v_call: TRBV5-1
j_call: TRBJ2-5
d_call: NA
cdr3_aa: CASSALVDLQETQYF
cdr3_nt: TGCGCCAGCAGCGCTCTAGTAGACCTTCAAGAGACCCAGTACTTC

clone_size: NA
v_call: TRBV2
j_call: TRBJ1-2
d_call: TRBD1
cdr3_aa: CASSGTGGYGYTF
cdr3_nt: TGTGCCAGCAGTGGGACAGGGGGCTATGGCTACACCTTC

clone_size: NA
v_call: TRBV7-2
j_call: TRBJ2-2
d_call: NA
cdr3_aa: CANSLHITNTGELFF
cdr3_nt: TGTGCCAACAGCTTACATATAACGAACACCGGGGAGCTGTTTTTT

clone_size: NA
v_call: TRBV12-3/TRBV12-4
j_call: TRBJ2-2
d_call: NA
cdr3_aa: CASRPTKGGELFF
cdr3_nt: TGTGCCAGCAGACCCACCAAGGGCGGGGAGCTGTTTTTT

clone_size: few
v_call: TRBV29-1
j_call: TRBJ2-5
d_call: TRBD2
cdr3_aa: CSVAAASGSWEQYF
cdr3_nt: TGCAGCGTTGCTGCGGCTAGCGGGAGTTGGGAGCAGTACTTC